This T cell receptor (beta chain) was identified during a study of siplizumab effects on memory and regulatory T cells. From germline, CDR1 is MNHEY and CDR2 SMNVEV (reference sequence). This CDR3 is built from 13 residues. V was cut by 10 bases and J by 0 bases, with 12 bases left in between. TCRdb keeps only in-frame clones here, not all; method: immunoSEQ multiplex PCR. This sample has 37,000 or so clones; roughly 90% occur once, and the top ten carry about 0.25%. The receptor comes from a human donor in good health. The specimen sequenced was naive CD4+ T cells sorted from blood. This chain joins TRBV27 and TRBJ1-2; maybe TRBD1 (5 bases). The CDR3 DNA sequence: TGTGCCACCAAAGTGGGGGCTAACTATGGCTACACCTTC. Its translation is CATKVGANYGYTF.